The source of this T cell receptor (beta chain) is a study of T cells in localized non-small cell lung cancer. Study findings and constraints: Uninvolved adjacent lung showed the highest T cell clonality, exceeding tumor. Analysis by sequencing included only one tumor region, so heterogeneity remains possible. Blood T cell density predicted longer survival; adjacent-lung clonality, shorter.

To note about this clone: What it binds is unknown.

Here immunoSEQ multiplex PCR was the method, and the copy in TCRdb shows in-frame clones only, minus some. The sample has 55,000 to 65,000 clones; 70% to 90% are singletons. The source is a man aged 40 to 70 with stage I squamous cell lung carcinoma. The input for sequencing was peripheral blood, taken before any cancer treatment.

The CDR3 coding sequence is TGTGCCAGCAGCTTAGTAGCGGGAGGGGGAGAGCAGTTCTTC. It specifies CASSLVAGGGEQFF. The V gene is TRBV7-9, the J gene TRBJ2-1; 11 bases are shared with TRBD2. V lost 1 base to trimming and J lost 10 bases; unmatched junction nucleotides: 3. The CDR3 loop spans 14 amino acids. CDR1 is SEHNR, CDR2 FQNEAQ, per germline (reference sequence). The variable domain in full, completed from reference TRBV7-9 and TRBJ2-1, reads DTGVSQNPRHKITKRGQNVTFRCDPISEHNRLYWYRQTLGQGPEFLTYFQNEAQLEKSRLLSDRFSAERPKGSFSTLEIQRTEQGDSAMYLCASSLVAGGGEQFFGPGTRLTVL.